Sequencing of this T cell receptor beta chain was carried out in a study of blood T cell repertoires in COVID-19. Only in-frame clones appear in the TCRdb table, and some are missing; sequencing was by immunoSEQ multiplex PCR. The table has 250,000 to 350,000 clones, roughly 89% seen once. V was shortened by 5 bases and J by 5 bases, with 13 bases between the two germline ends. Per the germline V gene, CDR1 is ENHRY and CDR2 is SYGVKD. The length of the CDR3 is 14 residues. Recruits, aged roughly 18 to 89 years, lived in 24 US areas. This clone was detected only a few times. The sequenced sample consisted of PBMCs or T cells enriched from blood (not recorded which). The sequence came from a woman aged 18 to 35 with acute COVID-19. The V and J genes are TRBV10-3 and TRBJ2-1, with a tentative D call TRBD2 (5 bases). DNA for the CDR3: TGTGCCATCAGTCCGGGGATCCCACACAATGAGCAGTTCTTC. Protein: CAISPGIPHNEQFF.